The sequence of this T cell receptor (beta chain) was determined in a study of response to subunit inactivated influenza vaccine. Points from the study as a whole: It was suggested by the authors that few new T cells are recruited by each seasonal influenza vaccination.

The CDR3 sequence is 19 residues long. CDR1 is WSHSY, CDR2 SAAADI, per germline. V lost 0 bases to trimming and J lost 1 base; unmatched junction nucleotides: 13. Regarding this clonotype: Its antigen is currently unknown.

A single record per CDR3 protein comes from TCRdb applying MiXCR to the RT-PCR reads. The profile shows about 700,000 distinct CDR3 sequences, around 13% of them singletons. The sequenced sample was PBMCs from blood, obtained 14 days before vaccination. This sequence joins TRBV10-2 and TRBJ2-5, with TRBD2 matching over 8 bases. The sequence came from a man in his forties or fifties who received an inactivated influenza vaccine. This CDR3 reads CASSESTGGVGALQETQYF. The CDR3 DNA reads TGCGCCAGCAGTGAGTCGACGGGAGGGGTTGGCGCCCTCCAAGAGACCCAGTACTTC.